These 30 T cell receptor beta chains share one sample of origin, sequenced in a study of shared clonotypes between healthy human individuals. Naive-designated CD8 cells lacked CD45RO, were positively enriched for CCR7, and omitted terminally differentiated effector memory CD45RA+ cells. Generated by immunoSEQ multiplex PCR, the TCRdb table keeps only in-frame clones and is missing some. Of about 1.9 million clones in the sample, 93% were seen once. Sequenced material: naive CD8+ T cells from PBMCs. Receptor source: a man younger than 35 in good health. Some clones in this sample may be carry-over from other donors' samples.

As for this clone: Germline and junction disagree at one end, which may indicate a read error. The chain uses TRBV7-2 and TRBJ1-2, with D uncertain. Germline CDR1 SGHTA, CDR2 FQGNSA. The CDR3 runs to 12 residues. CDR3 nucleotide sequence: TGTGCCAGCAGCTTCGGACCCGTGCGGGAGCCCTTC. Translation gives CASSFGPVREPF.

The J gene is TRBJ1-2, the V gene TRBV30; D gene ambiguous. Germline lookup yields CDR1 GTSNPN and CDR2 SVGIG (reference sequence). Trimming pared 3 bases from V and 0 bases from J, leaving 20 bases between. This CDR3 is built from 17 residues. CDR3 residues: CAWSSTREFLANYGYTF. The CDR3 coding sequence is TGTGCCTGGAGCTCCACGAGGGAGTTCTTAGCTAACTATGGCTACACCTTC.

Details on this clone: This same CDR3 is encoded by further DNA sequences in the sample. The CDR3 bases are TGTGCCAGCAGTGAATATCGGAACACTGAAGCTTTCTTT. Protein product: CASSEYRNTEAFF. The chain combines TRBV6-1 with TRBJ1-1; D is uncertain. V was cut by 2 bases and J by 1 base, with 5 bases left in between. The CDR3 covers 13 residues. Germline CDR1 is MNHNS and CDR2 is SASEGT.

V and J are TRBV9 and TRBJ2-5; the match to TRBD1 covers 7 bases. This CDR3 comprises 15 residues. Unmatched junction bases numbered 7, after V lost 0 bases and J lost 5 bases. Germline lookup yields CDR1 SGDLS and CDR2 YYNGEE. This chain's CDR3 is CASSVGSRGLETQYF. CDR3 nucleotide sequence: TGTGCCAGCAGCGTAGGGTCAAGGGGGCTTGAGACCCAGTACTTC. The variable domain in full, completed from reference TRBV9 and TRBJ2-5, reads DSGVTQTPKHLITATGQRVTLRCSPRSGDLSVYWYQQSLDQGLQFLIQYYNGEERAKGNILERFSAQQFPDLHSELNLSSLELGDSALYFCASSVGSRGLETQYFGPGTRLLVL.

This chain joins TRBV30 and TRBJ2-7; D may correspond to TRBD1 or TRBD2 (5 bases each). The CDR3 runs to 11 residues. Germline V gene sequence: CDR1 GTSNPN, CDR2 SVGIG (reference sequence). Trimming removed 7 bases at V and 7 bases at J, with 14 bases between. This chain's CDR3 is CASPRGKEQYF. The CDR3 DNA follows: TGTGCCTCCCCGAGGGGTAAAGAGCAGTACTTC.

This clone has a handful of counts. The genes are TRBV4-2 and TRBJ1-5, with D perhaps matching TRBD1 (5 bases). Trimming pared 4 bases from V and 0 bases from J, leaving 16 bases between. This CDR3 comprises 17 residues. Germline CDR1 reads LGHNA; CDR2 reads YNFKEQ. The CDR3 sequence: CASSLEPGPNSNQPQHF. In DNA, the CDR3 is TGTGCCAGCAGCCTCGAACCGGGACCGAATAGCAATCAGCCCCAGCATTTT.

This clone was found once. CDR3: CASSPLGTANSYEQYF. Written as DNA, the CDR3 is TGTGCCAGCAGTCCCCTGGGGACAGCCAACTCCTACGAGCAGTACTTC. The chain uses TRBV27 and TRBJ2-7, with 7 bases fitting TRBD1. The V segment lost 5 bases and the J segment 0 bases; nucleotides outside the gene matches: 10. Germline CDR1 and CDR2: MNHEY and SMNVEV (reference sequence). The CDR3 is made up of 16 amino acids.

The gene calls are TRBV7-9 and TRBJ2-3; 10 bases match TRBD2. Germline values: CDR1 SEHNR, CDR2 FQNEAQ (reference sequence). V lost 7 bases, J lost 4 bases, and 8 bases stayed unmatched. CDR3 length: 15 amino acids. Here the CDR3 DNA reads TGTGCCAGCATGATAAGCGGGAGGGCCCCAGATACGCAGTATTTT. Its translation: CASMISGRAPDTQYF.

The CDR3 DNA is TGTGCCAGCAGTTTGCTAGCGGGAGTAGGGACCTACAATGAGCAGTTCTTC. Translating it yields CASSLLAGVGTYNEQFF. The chain has TRBV27 and TRBJ2-1, with 10 bases aligning to TRBD2. The length of the CDR3 is 17 residues. CDR1 is MNHEY and CDR2 is SMNVEV in the germline V gene (reference sequence). V shed 3 bases and J 2 bases; nucleotides not matched to a gene: 7.

The chain combines TRBV10-3 with TRBJ2-4, with TRBD1 as a possible D gene (5 bases). The germline CDR1 and CDR2 sequences are ENHRY and SYGVKD. V was pared by 0 bases and J by 4 bases, with 13 bases between. This CDR3 comprises 16 residues. The CDR3 coding sequence is TGTGCCATCAGTGAGTCGGAGACAGACATTAAAAACATTCAGTACTTC. Translating it yields CAISESETDIKNIQYF.

The chain uses TRBV30 and TRBJ2-2; D gene uncertain. V was cut by 4 bases and J by 4 bases, with 19 bases left in between. Germline-derived CDR1 and CDR2 are GTSNPN and SVGIG (reference sequence). This CDR3 contains 16 residues. CDR3 amino acids: CAWMIPRSHPTGELFF. In DNA form, the CDR3 reads TGTGCCTGGATGATTCCCAGAAGCCATCCCACCGGGGAGCTGTTTTTT.

The J gene is TRBJ2-7, the V gene TRBV9, with a weak D call TRBD2 (5 bases). Germline CDR1 SGDLS, CDR2 YYNGEE. Trimming took off 4 bases at V and 3 bases at J, with 17 bases between the two ends. The CDR3 sequence is 15 residues long. The CDR3 spells CASSPGGSVVYEQYF. CDR3 DNA: TGTGCCAGCAGCCCCGGTGGTAGCGTTGTCTACGAGCAGTACTTC.

The chain uses TRBV30 and TRBJ1-2, with D unclear. The CDR3 consists of 13 residues. The ends were cut back, 0 bases at V and 7 bases at J, with 12 bases in the middle. Germline V CDR1 and CDR2: GTSNPN, SVGIG (reference sequence). For the CDR3, the DNA is TGTGCCTGGAGTGTCGGGCGTGGCTCTGGCTACACCTTC. Amino acid sequence: CAWSVGRGSGYTF. Full variable domain (remainder filled in from reference TRBV30 and TRBJ1-2): SQTIHQWPATLVQPVGSPLSLECTVEGTSNPNLYWYRQAAGRGLQLLFYSVGIGQISSEVPQNLSASRPQDRQFILSSKKLLLSDSGFYLCAWSVGRGSGYTFGSGTRLTVV.

The chain carries TRBV27 and TRBJ2-1, with a weak D call TRBD1 (6 bases). V lost 6 bases, J lost 13 bases, and 13 bases lay in between. Germline-derived CDR1 and CDR2 are MNHEY and SMNVEV (reference sequence). The CDR3 covers 11 residues. The CDR3 DNA follows: TGTGCCAGCAGACTACAGGGCGCTCAGTTCTTC. Translation gives CASRLQGAQFF.

This chain connects TRBV29-1 to TRBJ2-3, with 9 positions matching TRBD2. Germline V gene data show CDR1 as SQVTM and CDR2 as ANQGSEA. Trimming at V came to 4 bases and at J to 2 bases, leaving 4 bases not matched to a gene. The CDR3 extends over 14 amino acids. The chain's CDR3 is CSVGVAGVTDTQYF. As DNA, the CDR3 is TGCAGCGTTGGGGTAGCGGGGGTCACAGATACGCAGTATTTT.

The chain is built from TRBV25-1 and TRBJ1-6; D is unresolved. Germline V gives CDR1 MGHDK, CDR2 SYGVNS. There are 14 residues in the CDR3. Trimming took off 3 bases at V and 9 bases at J, with 12 bases between the two ends. The CDR3 nucleotides read TGTGCCAGCAGTGAGGGTTGGGATAGTTCACCCCTCCACTTT. It is translated as CASSEGWDSSPLHF.

The chain links TRBV27 to TRBJ1-4, with 9 nucleotides matching TRBD1. The CDR3 covers 15 residues. Germline V gives CDR1 MNHEY, CDR2 SMNVEV (reference sequence). V was pared by 5 bases and J by 5 bases, with 6 bases of the junction left unmatched. The DNA for the CDR3 is TGTGCCAGCAGTGAACTCGGGACAGGGAATGAAAAACTGTTTTTT. This codes for CASSELGTGNEKLFF.

The chain combines TRBV28 with TRBJ1-1; perhaps TRBD1 as D (5 bases). This CDR3 has 14 residues. Germline V CDR1 and CDR2: MDHEN, SYDVKM. Trimming removed 6 bases at V and 0 bases at J, with 11 bases between. The DNA for the CDR3 is TGTGCCAGCAGCCCCAGGGAGATGAACACTGAAGCTTTCTTT. Encoded protein: CASSPREMNTEAFF.

This rearrangement joins TRBV6-1 to TRBJ2-7, with D maybe TRBD1 (6 bases). Between the trimmed V and J ends, which lost 4 bases and 1 base, there was a span of 14 bases. The germline gives CDR1 MNHNS, CDR2 SASEGT. This CDR3 has 15 amino acids. As DNA, the CDR3 is TGTGCCAGCAGTGTATTTACAGGGATTTCCTACGAGCAGTACTTC. It specifies CASSVFTGISYEQYF.

V is TRBV25-1 and J is TRBJ1-5; weak D call: TRBD1 (5 bases). Trimming stripped 6 bases from V and 3 bases from J, with 18 bases between. CDR3 length: 16 amino acids. Germline V lookup: CDR1 MGHDK, CDR2 SYGVNS. The DNA for the CDR3 is TGTGCCAGCAGCCCCCCCGGGACGGCCCCCAATCAGCCCCAGCATTTT. Protein: CASSPPGTAPNQPQHF.

The chain links TRBV13 to TRBJ2-2, with TRBD2 identical over 9 bases. After removal of 5 bases from V and 5 bases from J, the junction contained 6 bases not matched to a gene. The CDR3 contains 15 residues. Per germline, CDR1 PRHDT and CDR2 FYEKMQ (reference sequence). CDR3 sequence (DNA): TGTGCCAGCAGCCTGGCTAGCGGGGCGACCGGGGAGCTGTTTTTT. Translation gives CASSLASGATGELFF.

This clone was picked up one time. The J gene is TRBJ2-4, the V gene TRBV5-6; 8 positions agree with TRBD1. V lost 4 bases and J lost 4; bases outside the gene matches: 7. CDR3 size: 15 residues. CDR1 and CDR2 (germline): SGHDT, YYEEEE. CDR3 nucleotides: TGTGCCAGCAGCAACCGACAGGGGCTTAAAAACATTCAGTACTTC. Its translation is CASSNRQGLKNIQYF.

In its sample, this clone was seen a few times. The chain has TRBV5-1 and TRBJ1-1, with D maybe TRBD1 (5 bases). CDR1 and CDR2 from the germline V gene are SGHRS and YFSETQ. The CDR3 has 12 residues. V lost 1 base, J lost 4 bases, and 5 bases lay in between. The CDR3 region has the DNA TGCGCCAGCAGCTTGCAGGGCACTGAAGCTTTCTTT. Encoded protein: CASSLQGTEAFF. Full variable domain (outside the CDR3, taken from reference TRBV5-1 and TRBJ1-1): KAGVTQTPRYLIKTRGQQVTLSCSPISGHRSVSWYQQTPGQGLQFLFEYFSETQRNKGNFPGRFSGRQFSNSRSEMNVSTLELGDSALYLCASSLQGTEAFFGQGTRLTVV.

The chain recombines TRBV7-3 with TRBJ2-1, with D possibly called TRBD1 or TRBD2 (6 bases each). With 3 bases removed from V and 6 bases from J, the gap between germline ends came to 15 bases. Germline V gives CDR1 SGHTA, CDR2 FQGTGA. The CDR3 consists of 15 residues. The CDR3 nucleotides read TGTGCCAGCAGCTTGGAACGAGGGGGGATCAATGAGCAGTTCTTC. It yields the protein CASSLERGGINEQFF. Supplemented by reference TRBV7-3 and TRBJ2-1, the full variable domain reads GAGVSQTPSNKVTEKGKYVELRCDPISGHTALYWYRQSLGQGPEFLIYFQGTGAADDSGLPNDRFFAVRPEGSVSTLKIQRTERGDSAVYLCASSLERGGINEQFFGPGTRLTVL.

About this clone itself: Additional DNA sequences in this sample encode the identical CDR3. The J gene is TRBJ1-4, the V gene TRBV7-9, with no clear D. The germline V gene encodes CDR1 SEHNR and CDR2 FQNEAQ (reference sequence). Trimming cost V 5 bases and J 0 bases, with 7 bases left between them. The CDR3 is 14 residues long. The CDR3 reads CASSPSSTNEKLFF. CDR3 bases: TGTGCCAGCAGCCCCAGTTCAACTAATGAAAAACTGTTTTTT.

This clone appeared a single time. The chain has TRBV27 and TRBJ2-2, with TRBD2 matching over 9 bases. There are 16 residues in the CDR3. V lost 1 base, J lost 7 bases, and 7 bases stayed unmatched. Germline V gene lookup returns CDR1 MNHEY and CDR2 SMNVEV (reference sequence). The CDR3 sequence: CASSLFAGGPDGELFF. CDR3 in DNA: TGTGCCAGCAGTTTATTTGCGGGAGGGCCCGACGGGGAGCTGTTTTTT.

The J gene is TRBJ1-5, the V gene TRBV7-9; 8 bases are shared with TRBD1. V lost 5 bases and J lost 0; bases outside the gene matches: 9. The germline V gene has CDR1 SEHNR and CDR2 FQNEAQ (reference sequence). This CDR3 is built from 17 residues. The CDR3 here is CASSPGQGHYSNQPQHF. In nucleotides, the CDR3 is TGTGCCAGCAGCCCTGGACAGGGACATTATAGCAATCAGCCCCAGCATTTT.

This rearrangement joins TRBV7-9 to TRBJ2-6, with unresolved D. Germline-derived CDR1 and CDR2 are SEHNR and FQNEAQ (reference sequence). The CDR3 length is 17 residues. V was shortened by 1 base and J by 1 base, with 11 bases between the two germline ends. This CDR3 is CASSLVAPRSGANVLTF. The CDR3 region has the DNA TGTGCCAGCAGCTTAGTCGCCCCGAGATCTGGGGCCAACGTCCTGACTTTC.

On this clone: The sample holds other DNA sequences that translate to the same CDR3. Here the CDR3 reads CASSPGQGNQPQHF. The CDR3 DNA sequence: TGCGCCAGCAGCCCAGGACAGGGGAATCAGCCCCAGCATTTT. This chain joins TRBV4-1 and TRBJ1-5; 9 bases align to TRBD1. Germline assignment: CDR1 MGHRA and CDR2 YSYEKL. The CDR3 consists of 14 residues. V trimming: 4 bases; J trimming: 4 bases; junction bases outside the gene matches: 2.

The V gene is TRBV7-9, the J gene TRBJ1-1, with 7 bases aligning to TRBD1. CDR3 length: 14 residues. Per the germline V gene, CDR1 is SEHNR and CDR2 is FQNEAQ (reference sequence). After removal of 5 bases from V and 4 bases from J, the junction contained 7 bases not matched to a gene. CDR3 protein: CASSPPTGSTEAFF. The CDR3 coding sequence is TGTGCCAGCAGCCCACCGACAGGGAGCACTGAAGCTTTCTTT.